These T cell receptor beta chains were read from a single sample in a study of CD8 T cells in Susac syndrome. TCRdb reprocessed the immunoSEQ multiplex PCR reads via MiXCR and lists one record per CDR3 protein. The table has 250,000 or so distinct CDR3 sequences, 90% to 95% seen once. Input material: CD4+ T cells from PBMCs. These receptors originate from a human donor with multiple sclerosis. Each CDR3 is given with its conserved first and last residue. The D gene is left open where the match is weak. Clone size is given for some rows only: seen once, a few or many times, or a class if the clone is expanded.

J gene: TRBJ2-7; D gene: TRBD1; clone size: -; V gene: TRBV20-1; CDR3 protein: CSARDLFQGASYEQYF; CDR3 DNA: TGCAGTGCTAGAGATCTATTCCAGGGGGCATCCTACGAGCAGTACTTC
J gene: TRBJ2-7; D gene: -; clone size: -; V gene: TRBV10-3; CDR3 protein: CAIQAPGSYEQYF; CDR3 DNA: TGTGCCATCCAGGCACCAGGGTCCTACGAGCAGTACTTC
J gene: TRBJ2-1; D gene: TRBD2; clone size: -; V gene: TRBV20-1; CDR3 protein: CSAYRDRGGDEQFF; CDR3 DNA: TGCAGTGCCTACAGGGACCGCGGGGGGGATGAGCAGTTCTTC
J gene: TRBJ2-2; D gene: TRBD2; clone size: -; V gene: TRBV27; CDR3 protein: CASSLGLAGSGELFF; CDR3 DNA: TGTGCCAGCAGTTTAGGACTAGCGGGCTCCGGGGAGCTGTTTTTT
J gene: TRBJ1-2; D gene: TRBD1; clone size: few; V gene: TRBV6-6; CDR3 protein: CASRQGDPYGYTF; CDR3 DNA: TGTGCCAGCAGGCAGGGGGATCCCTATGGCTACACCTTC
J gene: TRBJ1-1; D gene: -; clone size: -; V gene: TRBV29-1; CDR3 protein: CSVARTKNTEAFF; CDR3 DNA: TGCAGCGTTGCTCGGACTAAGAACACTGAAGCTTTCTTT
J gene: TRBJ1-2; D gene: TRBD1; clone size: -; V gene: TRBV12-3/TRBV12-4; CDR3 protein: CASSFRTGAPGYGYTF; CDR3 DNA: TGTGCCAGCAGTTTTCGTACAGGGGCCCCTGGCTATGGCTACACCTTC
J gene: TRBJ2-2; D gene: TRBD2; clone size: -; V gene: TRBV3-1; CDR3 protein: CASSHLGGAGELFF; CDR3 DNA: TGTGCCAGCAGCCATCTCGGGGGGGCCGGGGAGCTGTTTTTT
J gene: TRBJ1-1; D gene: -; clone size: -; V gene: TRBV30; CDR3 protein: CAWSATRGNTEAFF; CDR3 DNA: TGTGCCTGGAGTGCCACAAGGGGGAACACTGAAGCTTTCTTT
J gene: TRBJ1-5; D gene: -; clone size: -; V gene: TRBV9; CDR3 protein: CASSVGPFGTQPQHF; CDR3 DNA: TGTGCCAGCAGCGTAGGCCCCTTCGGAACTCAGCCCCAGCATTTT
J gene: TRBJ2-4; D gene: -; clone size: -; V gene: TRBV10-3; CDR3 protein: CAISESQAGALQYF; CDR3 DNA: TGTGCCATCAGTGAGTCTCAGGCAGGGGCCCTTCAGTACTTC
J gene: TRBJ1-3; D gene: -; clone size: -; V gene: TRBV3-1; CDR3 protein: CASSPTAISGNTIYF; CDR3 DNA: TGTGCCAGCAGCCCGACGGCGATCTCTGGAAACACCATATATTTT
J gene: TRBJ2-4; D gene: TRBD2; clone size: -; V gene: TRBV15; CDR3 protein: CATSRGLAGNIQYF; CDR3 DNA: TGTGCCACCAGCAGAGGACTAGCGGGTAACATTCAGTACTTC
J gene: TRBJ1-2; D gene: -; clone size: -; V gene: TRBV30; CDR3 protein: CAWIPPGTYGYTF; CDR3 DNA: TGTGCCTGGATTCCCCCGGGAACCTATGGCTACACCTTC
J gene: TRBJ1-1; D gene: -; clone size: -; V gene: TRBV10-3; CDR3 protein: CAIRGLSNTEAFF; CDR3 DNA: TGTGCCATCAGGGGACTTTCGAACACTGAAGCTTTCTTT
J gene: TRBJ2-6; D gene: TRBD1; clone size: -; V gene: TRBV5-1; CDR3 protein: CASSLGQGPLSGANVLTF; CDR3 DNA: TGCGCCAGCAGCTTGGGACAGGGCCCCCTCTCTGGGGCCAACGTCCTGACTTTC
J gene: TRBJ2-7; D gene: -; clone size: -; V gene: TRBV20-1; CDR3 protein: CSAREGGVNEQYF; CDR3 DNA: TGCAGTGCTAGAGAGGGGGGAGTAAACGAGCAGTACTTC
J gene: TRBJ1-2; D gene: TRBD1; clone size: -; V gene: TRBV3-1; CDR3 protein: CASSQSGTALNYGYTF; CDR3 DNA: TGTGCCAGCAGCCAATCTGGGACAGCTCTTAACTATGGCTACACCTTC
J gene: TRBJ1-2; D gene: -; clone size: -; V gene: TRBV25-1; CDR3 protein: CASSDGGHVHTF; CDR3 DNA: TGTGCCAGCAGTGATGGGGGACATGTGCACACCTTC